This TCR beta chain came from a study of early T cells in non-severe SARS-CoV-2 infection. On the study more broadly: Bulk RNA from unsorted whole blood was sequenced; chains were unpaired.

Germline CDR1 and CDR2: MNHNY and SVGAGI (reference sequence). The CDR3 length is 13 residues. Losses at the gene ends were 8 bases for V and 4 bases for J; bases not matched to a gene: 7. One entry per CDR3 protein, called by TCRdb with MiXCR from the 5' RACE reads. Counted here are about 52,000 distinct CDR3 sequences, about 10% occurring once; the ten biggest clones make up under 15%. The receptor was isolated from an adult who was a healthcare worker with PCR-confirmed SARS-CoV-2 infection or an uninfected control (not recorded which). This chain connects TRBV6-6 to TRBJ2-5, with 7 positions matching TRBD2. The specimen sequenced was whole blood. CDR3 loop: CASGRAAIETQYF. CDR3 DNA sequence: TGTGCCAGCGGGAGGGCCGCCATAGAGACCCAGTACTTC.